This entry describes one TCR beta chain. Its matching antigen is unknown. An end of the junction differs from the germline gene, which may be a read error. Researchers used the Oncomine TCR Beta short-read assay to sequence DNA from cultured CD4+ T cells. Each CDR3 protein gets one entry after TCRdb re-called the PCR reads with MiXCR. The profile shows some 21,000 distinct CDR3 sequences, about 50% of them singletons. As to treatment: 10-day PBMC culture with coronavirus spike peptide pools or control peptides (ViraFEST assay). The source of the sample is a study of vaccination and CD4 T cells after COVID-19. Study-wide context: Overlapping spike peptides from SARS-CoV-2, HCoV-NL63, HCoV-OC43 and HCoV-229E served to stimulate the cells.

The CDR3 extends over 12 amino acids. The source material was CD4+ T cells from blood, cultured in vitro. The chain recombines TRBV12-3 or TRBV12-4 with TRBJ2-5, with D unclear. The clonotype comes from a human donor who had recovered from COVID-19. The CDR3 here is CAGSLQQETQYF. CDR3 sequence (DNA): TGTGCCGGCAGTTTACAACAAGAGACCCAGTACTTC.